This TCR beta chain was recovered during a study of cytomegalovirus exposure and HLA in healthy donors. The PCR contained 60 Vbeta and 13 Jbeta primers. TCRdb's copy holds only in-frame clones and misses some; the assay was immunoSEQ multiplex PCR. In the table there are some 110,000 clones, about 79% of which are singletons. Whereas donors were nominally healthy upon sampling, unrecorded immune exposures were probable. From germline, CDR1 is MDHEN and CDR2 SYDVKM. The CDR3 consists of 15 residues. V lost 0 bases, J lost 5 bases, and 11 bases lay in between. Study outcomes and limitations: Rarity characterized most TCR sequences, yet some public TCRs appeared in many donors. According to an earlier analysis, most TCR beta V segments yielded productive rearrangements about 87% or about 30% of the time. Presence/absence analyses rested on an assumption that sequencing depth was roughly uniform across donors.

In regard to this clone: Its antigen is unknown.

This chain links TRBV28 with TRBJ1-5; D call uncertain. The clonotype was recovered from a young woman in good health and CMV-seropositive. Sequenced material: PBMCs. CDR3 residues: CASSLWAQADQPQHF. DNA for the CDR3: TGTGCCAGCAGTTTATGGGCGCAGGCCGATCAGCCCCAGCATTTT.